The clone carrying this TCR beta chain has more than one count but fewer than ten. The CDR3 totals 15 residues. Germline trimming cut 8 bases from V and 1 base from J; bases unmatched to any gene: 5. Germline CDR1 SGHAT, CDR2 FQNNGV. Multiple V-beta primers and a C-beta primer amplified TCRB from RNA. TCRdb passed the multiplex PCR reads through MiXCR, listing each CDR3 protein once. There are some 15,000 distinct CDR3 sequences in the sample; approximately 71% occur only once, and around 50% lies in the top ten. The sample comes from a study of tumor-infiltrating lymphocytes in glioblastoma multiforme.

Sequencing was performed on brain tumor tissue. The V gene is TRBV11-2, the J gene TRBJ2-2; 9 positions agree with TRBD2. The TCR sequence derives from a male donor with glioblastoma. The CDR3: CASAPTSGNTGELFF. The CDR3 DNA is TGTGCCAGCGCTCCGACTAGCGGGAACACCGGGGAGCTGTTTTTT.